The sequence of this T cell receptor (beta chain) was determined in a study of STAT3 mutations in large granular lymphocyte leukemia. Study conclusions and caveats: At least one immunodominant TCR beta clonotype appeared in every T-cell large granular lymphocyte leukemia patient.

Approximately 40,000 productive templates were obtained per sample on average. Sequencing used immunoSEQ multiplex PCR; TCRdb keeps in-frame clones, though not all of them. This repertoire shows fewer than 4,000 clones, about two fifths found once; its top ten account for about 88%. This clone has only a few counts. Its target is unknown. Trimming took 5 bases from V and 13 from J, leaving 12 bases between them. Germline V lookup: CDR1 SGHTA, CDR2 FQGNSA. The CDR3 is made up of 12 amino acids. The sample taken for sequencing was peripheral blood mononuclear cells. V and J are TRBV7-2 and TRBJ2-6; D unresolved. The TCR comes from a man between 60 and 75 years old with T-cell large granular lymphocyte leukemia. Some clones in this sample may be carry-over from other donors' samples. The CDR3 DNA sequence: TGTGCCAGCAGCCTCCCCAGGAGAGTCCTGACTTTC. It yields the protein CASSLPRRVLTF.